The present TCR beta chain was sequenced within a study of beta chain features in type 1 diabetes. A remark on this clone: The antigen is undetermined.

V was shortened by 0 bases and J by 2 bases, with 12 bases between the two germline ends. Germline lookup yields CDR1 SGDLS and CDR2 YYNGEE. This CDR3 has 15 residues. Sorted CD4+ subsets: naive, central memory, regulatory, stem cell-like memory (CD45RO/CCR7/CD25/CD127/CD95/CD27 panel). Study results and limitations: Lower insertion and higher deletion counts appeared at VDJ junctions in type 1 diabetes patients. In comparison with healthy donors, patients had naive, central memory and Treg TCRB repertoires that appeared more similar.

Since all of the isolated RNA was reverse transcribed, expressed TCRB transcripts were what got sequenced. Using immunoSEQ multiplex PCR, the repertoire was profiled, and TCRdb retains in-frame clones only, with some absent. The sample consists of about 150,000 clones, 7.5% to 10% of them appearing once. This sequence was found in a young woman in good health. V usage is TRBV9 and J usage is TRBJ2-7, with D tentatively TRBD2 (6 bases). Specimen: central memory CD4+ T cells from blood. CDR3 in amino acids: CASSVDGTAAYEQYF. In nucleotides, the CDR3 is TGTGCCAGCAGCGTAGATGGGACTGCCGCCTACGAGCAGTACTTC. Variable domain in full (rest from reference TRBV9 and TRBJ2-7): DSGVTQTPKHLITATGQRVTLRCSPRSGDLSVYWYQQSLDQGLQFLIQYYNGEERAKGNILERFSAQQFPDLHSELNLSSLELGDSALYFCASSVDGTAAYEQYFGPGTRLTVT.